The sequence of this T cell receptor (beta chain) was determined in a study of identical twins. The CDR3 is 14 residues long. V lost 4 bases, J lost 6 bases, and 18 bases lay in between. Germline V gene lookup returns CDR1 SQVTM and CDR2 ANQGSEA. TCRdb called the 5' RACE reads again in MiXCR, with one record for every CDR3 protein. The repertoire includes roughly 770,000 distinct CDR3 sequences, over 15% of them detected once, and around 13% sits in the top ten. This sample was shared with a second study, whose subject was T cells expressing NK-cell markers.

This TCR derives from a woman aged 18 to 35 in good health. Input material: PBMCs. The J gene is TRBJ1-1, the V gene TRBV29-1; no definite D call. The CDR3 spells CSVGGRVGWAEAFF. DNA for the CDR3: TGCAGCGTTGGTGGGAGGGTAGGATGGGCTGAAGCTTTCTTT.